Presented here are 24 T cell receptor beta chains from one specimen sequenced in a study of T cell responses to AZD1222 COVID-19 vaccine. TCRdb keeps only in-frame clones here, not all; method: immunoSEQ multiplex PCR. The sample has roughly 100,000 clones, roughly 87% seen once. The specimen comprised peripheral blood, sampled 28 days after the second AZD1222 dose. The receptors here all came from an adult who received the AZD1222 COVID-19 vaccine.

The rearrangement joins TRBV9 to TRBJ1-4; 7 bases fit TRBD1. The CDR3 contains 15 residues. CDR1 is SGDLS and CDR2 is YYNGEE in the germline V gene. Losses at the gene ends were 2 bases for V and 5 bases for J; bases not matched to a gene: 6. The CDR3 DNA reads TGTGCCAGCAGCGTTCGACAGGGATCGAATGAAAAACTGTTTTTT. It translates to CASSVRQGSNEKLFF.

The CDR3 is CAWSVSYSPSNYGYTF. In DNA, the CDR3 is TGTGCCTGGAGTGTATCTTACAGTCCGTCTAACTATGGCTACACCTTC. The chain combines TRBV30 with TRBJ1-2; D unresolved. V lost 0 bases, J lost 0 bases, and 14 bases lay in between. The CDR3 sequence is 16 residues long. The germline V gene has CDR1 GTSNPN and CDR2 SVGIG (reference sequence).

In its sample, this clone was seen once. This chain joins TRBV11-2 and TRBJ1-3; a weak D match, TRBD1 (5 bases). The germline V and J ends were trimmed by 0 bases and 0 bases, with 18 bases remaining between them. The CDR3 sequence is 19 residues long. CDR1 and CDR2 (germline): SGHAT, FQNNGV. In DNA, the CDR3 is TGTGCCAGCAGCTTAGATGGGGGACTAGTAACCTACTCTGGAAACACCATATATTTT. It translates to CASSLDGGLVTYSGNTIYF. Combining the CDR3 with reference TRBV11-2 and TRBJ1-3 gives the whole variable domain EAGVAQSPRYKIIEKRQSVAFWCNPISGHATLYWYQQILGQGPKLLIQFQNNGVVDDSQLPKDRFSAERLKGVDSTLKIQPAKLEDSAVYLCASSLDGGLVTYSGNTIYFGEGSWLTVV.

The CDR3 DNA follows: TGTGCCAGCAGTTTATGGACGAACACTGAAGCTTTCTTT. Amino acid sequence: CASSLWTNTEAFF. The rearrangement links TRBV28 to TRBJ1-1, with no clear D. Germline V CDR1 and CDR2: MDHEN, SYDVKM. The CDR3 sequence is 13 residues long. V dropped 0 bases and J dropped 1 base, with 3 bases sitting between them.

V gene TRBV4-1 combines with J gene TRBJ2-1, with 8 bases identical to TRBD1. The V and J ends lost 1 base and 6 bases, in that order; junction bases with no gene match: 8. This CDR3 has 16 amino acids. Germline V lookup: CDR1 MGHRA, CDR2 YSYEKL. CDR3 DNA sequence: TGCGCCAGCAGCCAAGGAGGCAGGGGGCGATCCAATGAGCAGTTCTTC. This codes for CASSQGGRGRSNEQFF.

This clone was seen a single time. This chain connects TRBV11-2 to TRBJ1-1; TRBD1 is a possible D gene (5 bases). Germline CDR1 reads SGHAT; CDR2 reads FQNNGV. The CDR3 totals 10 residues. V was pared by 5 bases and J by 11 bases, with 9 bases between. The CDR3: CASSGRVAFF. CDR3 bases: TGTGCCAGCAGCGGCAGGGTTGCTTTCTTT.

This chain joins TRBV10-2 and TRBJ2-5; 13 nucleotides align to TRBD2. Germline loops: CDR1 WSHSY, CDR2 SAAADI. Trimming took 8 bases from V and 5 from J; bases not matched to a gene: 8. The CDR3 totals 15 residues. The CDR3 loop reads CASGRTSGSEETQYF. The CDR3 nucleotides are TGCGCCAGCGGTCGGACTAGCGGGAGTGAGGAGACCCAGTACTTC.

The chain uses TRBV19 and TRBJ2-1, with 13 bases aligning to TRBD2. Germline V CDR1 and CDR2: LNHDA, SQIVND (reference sequence). V dropped 5 bases and J dropped 8; count of bases not matched to a gene: 3. The length of the CDR3 is 14 residues. In DNA form, the CDR3 reads TGTGCCAGTAGTTCGGGACTAGCGGGACATGAGCAGTTCTTC. It translates to CASSSGLAGHEQFF. The full variable domain, in which reference TRBV19 and TRBJ2-1 provide the parts outside the CDR3, is DGGITQSPKYLFRKEGQNVTLSCEQNLNHDAMYWYRQDPGQGLRLIYYSQIVNDFQKGDIAEGYSVSREKKESFPLTVTSAQKNPTAFYLCASSSGLAGHEQFFGPGTRLTVL.

J is TRBJ1-1 and V is TRBV27; tentative D call: TRBD1 (6 bases). CDR1 MNHEY and CDR2 SMNVEV come from the germline V gene (reference sequence). The V end lost 6 bases, the J end lost 4 bases, and 15 bases lay between the germline ends. The CDR3 contains 14 residues. Here the CDR3 reads CASRKTGTGTEAFF. The CDR3 DNA reads TGTGCCAGCAGAAAAACAGGGACCGGCACTGAAGCTTTCTTT.

V is TRBV24-1 and J is TRBJ2-1; D not certain. Germline V lookup: CDR1 KGHDR, CDR2 SFDVKD. The CDR3 contains 12 residues. Trimming stripped 2 bases from V and 11 bases from J, with 9 bases between. CDR3 DNA sequence: TGTGCCACCAGTGATTATCAGAATCAGCAGTTCTTC. Translating it yields CATSDYQNQQFF.

The V and J genes are TRBV7-2 and TRBJ1-6; the match to TRBD1 covers 10 bases. In germline, CDR1 is SGHTA, CDR2 FQGNSA. The ends lost 1 base at V and 7 bases at J; junction bases unmatched: 4. The CDR3 is made up of 16 amino acids. CDR3 protein: CASSLGTGGLNSPLHF. The CDR3 nucleotides are TGTGCCAGCAGCTTAGGGACAGGGGGTTTAAATTCACCCCTCCACTTT.

The V gene is TRBV18, the J gene TRBJ1-5, with 7 nucleotides matching TRBD1. The V and J ends lost 4 bases and 6 bases, in that order; junction bases with no gene match: 3. The CDR3 has 13 amino acids. Germline CDR1 KGHSH, CDR2 LQKENI. The CDR3 is CASSQGAGQPQHF. CDR3 DNA sequence: TGTGCCAGCTCACAGGGGGCCGGTCAGCCCCAGCATTTT.

This clone showed up just once. The CDR3 bases are TGTGCCAGCACCCCCAGGAGTAACTATGGCTACACCTTC. It translates to CASTPRSNYGYTF. The chain couples TRBV12-3 or TRBV12-4 to TRBJ1-2; no definite D call. This CDR3 region has 13 residues. V lost 7 bases to trimming and J lost 1 base, with 10 bases between them.

V usage is TRBV5-1 and J usage is TRBJ2-7; 10 bases agree with TRBD2. The CDR3 extends over 15 amino acids. After removal of 1 base from V and 6 bases from J, the junction contained 7 bases not matched to a gene. CDR1 and CDR2 (germline): SGHRS, YFSETQ. CDR3 loop: CASSLTSGVSTEQYF. CDR3 nucleotides: TGCGCCAGCAGCTTGACTAGCGGGGTGTCCACCGAGCAGTACTTC.

V and J are TRBV27 and TRBJ1-4; D possibly corresponds to TRBD1 (5 bases). The CDR3 extends over 13 amino acids. Germline V gives CDR1 MNHEY, CDR2 SMNVEV (reference sequence). V gave up 4 bases and J gave up 8 bases, with 11 bases separating them. The CDR3 sequence is CASSSGTPEKLFF. Here the CDR3 DNA reads TGTGCCAGCAGTTCCGGGACCCCGGAAAAACTGTTTTTT.

This chain connects TRBV5-1 to TRBJ2-7; D gene unclear. The ends were cut back, 0 bases at V and 0 bases at J, with 10 bases in the middle. There are 15 residues in the CDR3. Looked up from germline, CDR1 is SGHRS and CDR2 is YFSETQ. The CDR3 region has the DNA TGCGCCAGCAGCTTGGGGTGGACCAGCTCCTACGAGCAGTACTTC. Residues: CASSLGWTSSYEQYF.

The chain has TRBV11-2 and TRBJ2-7; 12 bases map to TRBD2. This CDR3 contains 15 residues. CDR1 SGHAT and CDR2 FQNNGV come from the germline V gene. The V segment lost 4 bases and the J segment 2 bases; nucleotides outside the gene matches: 3. The CDR3 here is CASSSGLAGPYEQYF. The CDR3 DNA reads TGTGCCAGCAGCTCCGGACTAGCGGGACCCTACGAGCAGTACTTC.

This clone showed up just a few times. J is TRBJ2-7 and V is TRBV9; tentatively, D is TRBD2 (5 bases). The CDR3 runs 13 residues. Germline loops: CDR1 SGDLS, CDR2 YYNGEE. V lost 3 bases and J lost 3, with 10 bases in between. The CDR3, as DNA: TGTGCCAGCAGCGCCGGGGTTCACTACGAGCAGTACTTC. Translation: CASSAGVHYEQYF.

The chain joins TRBV18 to TRBJ2-7; TRBD1 might be the D (5 bases). Germline assignment: CDR1 KGHSH and CDR2 LQKENI. This CDR3 contains 14 residues. Trimming cost V 5 bases and J 5 bases, with 16 bases left between them. The CDR3 DNA follows: TGTGCCAGCTCAAAGGAAACAGGTCGGGACGAGCAGTACTTC. Residues: CASSKETGRDEQYF.

The chain links TRBV29-1 to TRBJ2-5, with no clear D. Germline-derived CDR1 and CDR2 are SQVTM and ANQGSEA. The CDR3 is made up of 13 amino acids. Trimming removed 1 base at V and 2 bases at J, with 8 bases between. This CDR3 is CSVEGQRQETQYF. CDR3 nucleotides: TGCAGCGTTGAAGGCCAGAGACAAGAGACCCAGTACTTC.

J is TRBJ1-1 and V is TRBV6-5, with D unclear. CDR1 and CDR2 from the germline V gene are MNHEY and SVGAGI. V lost 6 bases and J lost 0, with 8 bases in between. This CDR3 has 13 amino acids. As DNA, the CDR3 is TGTGCCAGCAGAGAGAATATGAACACTGAAGCTTTCTTT. Residues: CASRENMNTEAFF.

The V gene is TRBV10-1, the J gene TRBJ2-7; TRBD2 aligns across 10 bases. CDR3 length equals 15 residues. The ends lost 4 bases at V and 3 bases at J; junction bases unmatched: 6. Germline CDR1 and CDR2: WNHNN and SYGVQD (reference sequence). CDR3 sequence (DNA): TGCGCCAGCAGTGGAAGAGCTAGCGGGGGCTACGAGCAGTACTTC. The encoded protein is CASSGRASGGYEQYF.

This chain connects TRBV19 to TRBJ2-7; 10 bases align to TRBD1. CDR3 length: 13 amino acids. The trim removed 10 bases at V and 2 bases at J, leaving 5 bases unmatched. Germline values: CDR1 LNHDA, CDR2 SQIVND (reference sequence). CDR3 sequence (DNA): TGTGCCACTAAGGGGACAGGGGCCTACGAGCAGTACTTC. This gives the protein CATKGTGAYEQYF.

This clone was picked up a small number of times. The rearrangement links TRBV18 to TRBJ1-3; D may be TRBD1 (5 bases). V was pared by 3 bases and J by 0 bases, with 12 bases between. This CDR3 region has 16 residues. CDR1 is KGHSH and CDR2 is LQKENI in the germline V gene. CDR3 amino acids: CASSPSGGTSGNTIYF. The DNA of the CDR3 is TGTGCCAGCTCACCTTCCGGAGGGACCTCTGGAAACACCATATATTTT.